The source of this T cell receptor beta chain is a study of cytomegalovirus exposure and HLA in healthy donors. The PCR made use of 60 Vbeta and 13 Jbeta primers. Produced via immunoSEQ multiplex PCR; TCRdb's table is partial and in-frame only. Among 85,000 to 100,000 clones listed, approximately 86% were seen once. Concerning this clone: The antigen is not known.

Points from the study as a whole: In a later analysis, across HLA loci, associated TCR counts were highest for DRB1, lowest for HLA-C. Within an earlier analysis, most TCR beta V segments proved productive either about 90% or about 30% of the time. A further, later analysis showed that HLA-associated TCR beta chains (compared with equally common others) were more clonally expanded. In a later analysis, CMV-associated beta chains were mostly HLA-associated, it appeared.

The CDR3 loop spans 14 amino acids. J lost 0 bases, V lost 6 bases, and 0 bases had no gene match. Germline lookup yields CDR1 SGHNT and CDR2 YENEEA. V gene TRBV11-3 combines with J gene TRBJ2-2; 8 nucleotides match TRBD1. Input material: PBMCs. The sequence was obtained from a man aged 25 to 40 in good health and CMV-seropositive. CDR3 residues: CASRDRANTGELFF. CDR3 sequence (DNA): TGTGCCAGCAGGGACAGGGCGAACACCGGGGAGCTGTTTTTT.